This T cell receptor (beta chain) was recovered during a study of blood T cells in healthy people across ages (dated by TCRdb to about 2015). Looking at the study overall: In model experiments, template switching captured about one uniquely barcoded TCR beta cDNA molecule for every two T cells. To track age-related changes in TCR beta repertoire diversity, the study relied on deep sequencing normalized with unique cDNA molecular identifiers. Four age groups were formed from the donors: young (average roughly 15 years), middle-aged (approximately 41), aged (around 68) and long-lived (roughly 88). Two additional independent replicas of 1 million unique cDNA reads from the same blood draw were analyzed for two donors (one aged 18 to 30 and one aged 80 or older). Study-wide conclusions, independent of this receptor: The percentage of naive T cells measured by flow cytometry correlated strongly with observed TCR beta diversity. Compared with the aged group, the long-lived group had more naive CD4+ T cells, fewer expanded clones and increased TCR diversity, a pattern suggesting age selection. Because the CMV infection status of the donors was unknown, age-related changes in expanded clonotypes may potentially have been confounded. Conclusive comparison of naive and antigen-experienced compartments was prevented by the profiling of bulk unsorted PBMCs. Observed TCR beta diversity per million T cells fell roughly linearly with age, and a significant reduction was already apparent by age roughly 40. Estimates of total diversity from one million sequenced T cells were regarded as lower bounds and underestimates.

Systemically healthy Caucasian individuals from Russia, over 30 in total and aged roughly 6 to 100 years, were included as donors. Each donor gave 8 to 10 milliliters of peripheral blood, drawn into EDTA-treated Vacutainer tubes. Ficoll-Paque density-gradient centrifugation was used to isolate PBMCs, with at least 6.5 million obtained per sample. Trizol reagent was used to extract total RNA from the PBMCs, yielding at least 5.5 micrograms per sample. For every donor, an aliquot of PBMCs went through flow cytometry to measure the percentages of naive CD45RAhigh/CD27high T cells. Library preparation employed 5' RACE. Sequencer: Illumina HiSeq 2500. A second PCR of about 7 to 12 cycles was run with a J-beta primer mix and a sample-barcoded 5' primer. A template-switch 5' adaptor carrying 12 random nucleotides introduced a unique molecular identifier onto each TCR beta cDNA molecule. Each sample yielded at least 2.5 million CDR3-containing paired-end reads. All of the RNA was converted into first-strand cDNA using the Mint cDNA synthesis kit, with a TRBC-specific oligonucleotide serving as the primer. Following uracil-DNA glycosylase treatment, all cDNA underwent a first 18-cycle PCR with the universal primers M1SS and BC2_uni_R. In the authors' own workflow: For normalization, 1 million high-quality reads were randomly selected from each sample, with every read carrying a distinct molecular identifier. Instead of being binned into consensus sequences, reads with shared molecular identifiers were discarded. MiTCR, set to a Q25 quality threshold and the strictest error-elimination algorithm, was used for CDR3 identification, clonotype clustering and error correction. A nonparametric unseen species model with Euler transformation was used to estimate a lower bound on total TCR beta diversity. TCRdb cleaned the public reads at Q25 with fastp, built clones with MiXCR and kept in-frame beta chains. Each entry is one CDR3 protein sequence, shown with its most common DNA and genes. The V and J calls were not made by the authors but by TCRdb's processing. This sample is represented by 750,000 or so distinct CDR3 sequences; roughly 25% of them were singletons. Together, the top ten hold roughly a tenth of the sample.

The germline V and J ends show losses of 2 bases and 8 bases respectively, and no gene match explains 4 bases of the junction. The germline V gene gives CDR1 as LGHNA and CDR2 as YNFKEQ. The CDR3 contains 15 residues, cysteine and phenylalanine counted. CDR3 DNA only is kept here, 45 bases in frame from base 1. Regarding this clonotype: Its antigen specificity is not known. No much larger clone exists at a distance of one base, and base qualities are not known.

These data were also filed under a second study, of T cells of mothers and their children. Drawing on the second study: Nine systemically healthy Caucasian individuals, comprising three mothers and their six children, were included as donors. cDNA synthesis consumed the entire amount of extracted RNA, loaded at about 1.5 ug RNA in each 15 ul reaction. Sample barcodes and 2-4 random nucleotides were added via the M1S primer in the second PCR. Each mother yielded over 9.5 million TCR beta CDR3 reads and each child 3 million to 3.5 million reads. In both related and unrelated pairs, thymic selection shapes the output of TCR recombination in a similar way, with inherited differences having only a minor effect. Related mother-child pairs always showed normalized repertoire overlap that was slightly higher than in unrelated mother-child pairs, though the difference was never significant. No persistent microchimeric T cell clones were detected, at a sensitivity of about 100 clones per million clonotypes. Deep NGS was used in the study to compare the TCR beta repertoires of mothers and children and to look for features that separate related mother-child pairs from unrelated individuals. Mothers averaged about 40 +/- 4 years of age and children averaged roughly 12 +/- 4 years. After adapters were ligated using NEBNext reagents, the libraries underwent 100+100 nt paired-end sequencing on an Illumina HiSeq 2000. To prevent cross-contamination, the mother and child libraries were prepared one month apart and sequenced in separate runs. Between roughly 450,000 and 2,000,000 distinct TCR beta clonotypes were identified per donor. Naive TCR beta clonotypes were estimated from low-frequency clonotypes matched to each donor's FACS-determined naive share, without sorting.

The sample consisted of blood. This TCR derives from a boy between 10 and 17 years old in good health. The rearranged segments are TRBV4-2 and TRBJ2-1, with 12 bases matching TRBD2. The CDR3 protein sequence reads: CASSQLAGGPHEQFF. The bases read TGTGCCAGCAGCCAACTAGCGGGAGGGCCACATGAGCAGTTCTTC.